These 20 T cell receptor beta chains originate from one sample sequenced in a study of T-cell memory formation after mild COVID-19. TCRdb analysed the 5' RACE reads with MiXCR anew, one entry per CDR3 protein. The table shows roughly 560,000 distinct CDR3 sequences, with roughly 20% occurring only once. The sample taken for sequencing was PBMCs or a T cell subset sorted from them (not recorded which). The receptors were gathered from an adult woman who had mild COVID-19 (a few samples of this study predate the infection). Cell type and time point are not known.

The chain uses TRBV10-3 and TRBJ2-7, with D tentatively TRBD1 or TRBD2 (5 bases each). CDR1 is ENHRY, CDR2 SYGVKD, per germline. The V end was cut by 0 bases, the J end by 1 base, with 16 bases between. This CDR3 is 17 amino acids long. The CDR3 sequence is CAISESATPGPSYEQYF. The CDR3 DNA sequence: TGTGCCATCAGTGAGTCGGCAACTCCGGGACCTTCCTACGAGCAGTACTTC.

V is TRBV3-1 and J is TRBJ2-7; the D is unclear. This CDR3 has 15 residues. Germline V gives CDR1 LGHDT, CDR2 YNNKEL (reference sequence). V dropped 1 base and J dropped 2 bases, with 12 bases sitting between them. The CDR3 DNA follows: TGTGCCAGCAGCCAAGGGAGCGTGGGGACCTACGAGCAGTACTTC. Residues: CASSQGSVGTYEQYF.

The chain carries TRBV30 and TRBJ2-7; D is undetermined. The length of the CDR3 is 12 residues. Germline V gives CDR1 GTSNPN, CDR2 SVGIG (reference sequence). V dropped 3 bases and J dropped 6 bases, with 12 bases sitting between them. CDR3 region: CAWSPSGPEQYF. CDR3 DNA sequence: TGTGCCTGGAGCCCCTCTGGCCCCGAGCAGTACTTC.

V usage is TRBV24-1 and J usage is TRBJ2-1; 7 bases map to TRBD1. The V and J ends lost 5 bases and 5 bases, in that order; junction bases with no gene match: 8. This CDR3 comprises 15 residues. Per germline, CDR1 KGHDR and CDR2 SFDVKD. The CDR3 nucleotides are TGTGCCACCAGTGGGTTGACAGGGATCGACAATGAGCAGTTCTTC. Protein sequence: CATSGLTGIDNEQFF.

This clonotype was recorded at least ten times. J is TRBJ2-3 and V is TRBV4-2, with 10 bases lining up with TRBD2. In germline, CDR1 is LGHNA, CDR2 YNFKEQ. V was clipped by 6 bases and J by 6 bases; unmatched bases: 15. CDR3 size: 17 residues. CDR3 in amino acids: CASSHSSSGGDGDTQYF. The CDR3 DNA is TGTGCCAGCAGTCACAGCTCTAGCGGGGGAGACGGTGATACGCAGTATTTT.

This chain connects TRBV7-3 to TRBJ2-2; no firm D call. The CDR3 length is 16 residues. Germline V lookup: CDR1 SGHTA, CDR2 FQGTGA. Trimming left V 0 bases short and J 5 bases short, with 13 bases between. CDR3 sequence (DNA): TGTGCCAGCAGCTTAACGGGCCAGATTAGAACCGGGGAGCTGTTTTTT. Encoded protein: CASSLTGQIRTGELFF.

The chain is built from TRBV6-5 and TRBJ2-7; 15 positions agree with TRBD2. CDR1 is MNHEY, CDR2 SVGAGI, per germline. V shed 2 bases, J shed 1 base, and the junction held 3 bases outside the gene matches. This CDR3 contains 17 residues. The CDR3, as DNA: TGTGCCAGCAGTTACGGGACTAGCGGGGGGATTTCCTACGAGCAGTACTTC. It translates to CASSYGTSGGISYEQYF.

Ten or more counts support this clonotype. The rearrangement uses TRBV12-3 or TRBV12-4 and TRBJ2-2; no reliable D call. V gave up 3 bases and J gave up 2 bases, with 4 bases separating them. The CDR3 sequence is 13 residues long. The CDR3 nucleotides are TGTGCCAGCAGTTTGCCCAACACCGGGGAGCTGTTTTTT. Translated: CASSLPNTGELFF.

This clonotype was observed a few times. CDR3 in DNA: TGTGCCAGCAGCCAGCGGAGTAAGGGACTCGAGCAGTACTTC. Translated: CASSQRSKGLEQYF. The genes are TRBV3-1 and TRBJ2-7, with D perhaps matching TRBD2 (6 bases). Looked up from germline, CDR1 is LGHDT and CDR2 is YNNKEL (reference sequence). The CDR3 sequence is 14 residues long. V was shortened by 3 bases and J by 6 bases, with 15 bases between the two germline ends.

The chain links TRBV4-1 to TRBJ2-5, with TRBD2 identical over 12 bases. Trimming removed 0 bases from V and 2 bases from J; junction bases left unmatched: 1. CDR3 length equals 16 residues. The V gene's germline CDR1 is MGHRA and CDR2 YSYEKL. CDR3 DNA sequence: TGCGCCAGCAGCCAAGAACTAGCGGGGGGACAAGAGACCCAGTACTTC. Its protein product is CASSQELAGGQETQYF.

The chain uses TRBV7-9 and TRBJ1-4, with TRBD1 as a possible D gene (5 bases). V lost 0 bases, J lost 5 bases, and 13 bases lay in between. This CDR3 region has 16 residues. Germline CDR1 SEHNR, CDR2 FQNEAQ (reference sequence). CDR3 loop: CASSLASGGSNEKLFF. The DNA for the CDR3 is TGTGCCAGCAGCTTAGCTTCTGGGGGAAGCAATGAAAAACTGTTTTTT.

DNA for the CDR3: TGTGCCAGCACCTATCCACCCTACGGAAGCACAGATACGCAGTATTTT. Amino acid sequence: CASTYPPYGSTDTQYF. V usage is TRBV12-3 or TRBV12-4 and J usage is TRBJ2-3; D call uncertain. CDR3 length equals 16 residues. Trimming removed 7 bases from V and 0 bases from J, with 17 bases in between.

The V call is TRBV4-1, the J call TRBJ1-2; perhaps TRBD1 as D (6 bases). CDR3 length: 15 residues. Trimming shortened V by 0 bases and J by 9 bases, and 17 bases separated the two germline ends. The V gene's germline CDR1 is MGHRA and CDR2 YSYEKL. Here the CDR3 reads CASSQDSQGQGRYTF. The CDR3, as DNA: TGCGCCAGCAGCCAAGATTCTCAGGGGCAGGGTCGCTACACCTTC.

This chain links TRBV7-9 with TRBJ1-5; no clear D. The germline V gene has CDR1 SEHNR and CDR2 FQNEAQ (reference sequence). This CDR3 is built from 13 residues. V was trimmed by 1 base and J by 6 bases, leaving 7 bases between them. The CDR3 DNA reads TGTGCCAGCAGCTTAGATGTGGGTCAGCCCCAGCATTTT. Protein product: CASSLDVGQPQHF.

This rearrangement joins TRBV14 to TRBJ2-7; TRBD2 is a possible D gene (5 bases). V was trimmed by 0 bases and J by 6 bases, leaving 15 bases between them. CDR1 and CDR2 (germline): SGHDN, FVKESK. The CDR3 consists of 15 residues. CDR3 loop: CASSQDGLQGSEQYF. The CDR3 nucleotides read TGTGCCAGCAGCCAAGATGGGTTACAAGGGAGCGAGCAGTACTTC.

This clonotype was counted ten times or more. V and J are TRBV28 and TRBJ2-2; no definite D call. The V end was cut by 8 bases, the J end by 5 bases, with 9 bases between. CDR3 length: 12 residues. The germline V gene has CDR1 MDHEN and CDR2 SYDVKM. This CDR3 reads CASRARTGELFF. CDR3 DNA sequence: TGTGCCAGCCGAGCGAGGACCGGGGAGCTGTTTTTT. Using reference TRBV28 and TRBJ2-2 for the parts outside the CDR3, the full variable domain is DVKVTQSSRYLVKRTGEKVFLECVQDMDHENMFWYRQDPGLGLRLIYFSYDVKMKEKGDIPEGYSVSREKKERFSLILESASTNQTSMYLCASRARTGELFFGEGSRLTVL.

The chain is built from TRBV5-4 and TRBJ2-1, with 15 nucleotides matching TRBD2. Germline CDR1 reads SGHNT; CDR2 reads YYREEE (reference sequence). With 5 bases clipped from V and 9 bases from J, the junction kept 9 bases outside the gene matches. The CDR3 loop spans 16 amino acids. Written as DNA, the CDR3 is TGTGCCAGCAGGAGGACTAGCGGGGGGGCGGGTGTTGAGCAGTTCTTC. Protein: CASRRTSGGAGVEQFF.

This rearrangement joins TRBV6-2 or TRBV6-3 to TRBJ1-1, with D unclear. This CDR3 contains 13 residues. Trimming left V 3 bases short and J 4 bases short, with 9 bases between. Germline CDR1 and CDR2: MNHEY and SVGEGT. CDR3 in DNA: TGTGCCAGCAGTTATAGCACTGGCACTGAAGCTTTCTTT. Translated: CASSYSTGTEAFF.

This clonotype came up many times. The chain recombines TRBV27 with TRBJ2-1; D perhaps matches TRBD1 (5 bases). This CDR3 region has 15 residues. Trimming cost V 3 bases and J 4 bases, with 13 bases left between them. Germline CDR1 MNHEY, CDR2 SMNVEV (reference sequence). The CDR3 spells CASSLWGTGYNEQFF. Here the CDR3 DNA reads TGTGCCAGCAGTTTGTGGGGAACAGGATACAATGAGCAGTTCTTC.

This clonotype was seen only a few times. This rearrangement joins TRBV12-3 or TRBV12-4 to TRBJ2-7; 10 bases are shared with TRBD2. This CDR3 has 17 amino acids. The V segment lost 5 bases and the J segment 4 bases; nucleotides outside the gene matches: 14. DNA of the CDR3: TGTGCCAGCAGTCTAAGCCCTCGGCTAGCGGGGGCTTACGAGCAGTACTTC. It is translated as CASSLSPRLAGAYEQYF.